This T cell receptor beta chain was observed in a study of T cell responses to AZD1222 COVID-19 vaccine. Overall study context: Pooled samples include second doses given at about 4 or 12 weeks.

A word on this clone: What it binds is unknown.

Study-wide results and caveats: Donor demographics were predominantly white British with a female majority; clonal diversity may be underestimated. Two AZD1222 administrations were followed by greater Spike-specific TCR breadth and depth.

Produced via immunoSEQ multiplex PCR; TCRdb's table is partial and in-frame only. The sample lists some 160,000 clones; 90% to 95% were seen once. Germline V gene data show CDR1 as LGHNA and CDR2 as YSLEER. Trimming stripped 0 bases from V and 10 bases from J, with 13 bases between. This CDR3 has 14 residues. V gene TRBV4-3 combines with J gene TRBJ2-1, with unresolved D. This receptor was obtained from an adult in good health. Sequencing used peripheral blood, obtained on day 0 of AZD1222 vaccination. CDR3 sequence reads: CASSQDRGPREQFF. DNA for the CDR3: TGCGCCAGCAGCCAAGATCGAGGCCCCAGGGAGCAGTTCTTC.